This TCR beta chain originates from a study of blood T cell repertoires in COVID-19. Study details: PBMCs, B-cell-depleted T cells, or T cells were the source of the cDNA or gDNA that made up the material.

Sequencing used immunoSEQ multiplex PCR; TCRdb keeps in-frame clones, though not all of them. The sample yields around 80,000 clones, approximately 80% seen once. This clonotype originated in a woman of 80 years or more with active or convalescent COVID-19. The sequenced sample was peripheral blood.

CDR3 in amino acids: CASSLTDRDGTEAFF. For the CDR3, the DNA is TGCGCCAGCAGCTTGACAGACAGGGATGGGACTGAAGCTTTCTTT. The chain is built from TRBV5-1 and TRBJ1-1; 7 positions agree with TRBD1. Trimming took 1 base from V and 5 from J; bases not matched to a gene: 8. This CDR3 comprises 15 residues. Germline CDR1 SGHRS, CDR2 YFSETQ.